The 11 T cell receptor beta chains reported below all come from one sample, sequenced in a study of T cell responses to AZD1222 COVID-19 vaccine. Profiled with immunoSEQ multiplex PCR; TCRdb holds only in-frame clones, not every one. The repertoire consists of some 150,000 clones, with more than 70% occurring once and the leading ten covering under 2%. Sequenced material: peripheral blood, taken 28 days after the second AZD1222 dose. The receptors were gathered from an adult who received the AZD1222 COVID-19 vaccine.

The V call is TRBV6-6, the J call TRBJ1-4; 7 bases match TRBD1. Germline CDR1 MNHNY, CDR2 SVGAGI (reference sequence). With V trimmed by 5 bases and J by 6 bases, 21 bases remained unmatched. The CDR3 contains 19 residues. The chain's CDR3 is CASSPRDSYLLLVDEKLFF. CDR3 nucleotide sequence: TGTGCCAGCAGTCCCCGGGACAGCTACCTCTTGTTGGTTGATGAAAAACTGTTTTTT.

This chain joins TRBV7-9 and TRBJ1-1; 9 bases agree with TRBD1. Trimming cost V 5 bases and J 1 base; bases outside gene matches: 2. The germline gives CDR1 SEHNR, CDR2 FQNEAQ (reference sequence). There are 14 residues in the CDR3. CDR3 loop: CASSPGQGNTEAFF. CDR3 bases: TGTGCCAGCAGCCCGGGACAGGGGAACACTGAAGCTTTCTTT. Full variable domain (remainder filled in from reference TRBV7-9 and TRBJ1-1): DTGVSQNPRHKITKRGQNVTFRCDPISEHNRLYWYRQTLGQGPEFLTYFQNEAQLEKSRLLSDRFSAERPKGSFSTLEIQRTEQGDSAMYLCASSPGQGNTEAFFGQGTRLTVV.

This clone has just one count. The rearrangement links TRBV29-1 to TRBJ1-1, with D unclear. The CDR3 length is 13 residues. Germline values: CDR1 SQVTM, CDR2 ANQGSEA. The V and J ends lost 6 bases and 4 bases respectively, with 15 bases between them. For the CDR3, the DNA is TGCAGCGTCCAACCTGGGATGAGCACTGAAGCTTTCTTT. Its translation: CSVQPGMSTEAFF.

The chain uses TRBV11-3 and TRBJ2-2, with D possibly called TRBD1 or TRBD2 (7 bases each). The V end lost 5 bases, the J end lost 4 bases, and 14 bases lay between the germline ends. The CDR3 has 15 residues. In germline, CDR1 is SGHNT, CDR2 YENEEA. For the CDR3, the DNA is TGTGCCAGCAGCCTTGGCAGGGGGGGCACCGGGGAGCTGTTTTTT. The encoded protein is CASSLGRGGTGELFF.

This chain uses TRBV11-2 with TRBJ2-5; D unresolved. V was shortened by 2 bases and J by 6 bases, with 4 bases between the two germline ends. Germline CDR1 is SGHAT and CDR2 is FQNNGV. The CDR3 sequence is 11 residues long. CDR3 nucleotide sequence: TGTGCCAGCAGCTTAATGCAGACCCAGTACTTC. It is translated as CASSLMQTQYF.

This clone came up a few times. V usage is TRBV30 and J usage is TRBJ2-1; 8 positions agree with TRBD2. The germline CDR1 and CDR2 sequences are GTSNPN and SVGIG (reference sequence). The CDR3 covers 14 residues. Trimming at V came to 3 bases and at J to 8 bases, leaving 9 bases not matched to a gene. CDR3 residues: CAWRIREGGDEQFF. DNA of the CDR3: TGTGCCTGGAGGATTCGGGAGGGCGGCGATGAGCAGTTCTTC.

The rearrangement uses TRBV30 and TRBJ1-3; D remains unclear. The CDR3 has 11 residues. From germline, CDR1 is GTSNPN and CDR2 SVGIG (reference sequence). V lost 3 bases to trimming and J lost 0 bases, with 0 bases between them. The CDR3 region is CAWSSGNTIYF. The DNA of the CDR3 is TGTGCCTGGAGCTCTGGAAACACCATATATTTT. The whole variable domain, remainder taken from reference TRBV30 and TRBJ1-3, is SQTIHQWPATLVQPVGSPLSLECTVEGTSNPNLYWYRQAAGRGLQLLFYSVGIGQISSEVPQNLSASRPQDRQFILSSKKLLLSDSGFYLCAWSSGNTIYFGEGSWLTVV.

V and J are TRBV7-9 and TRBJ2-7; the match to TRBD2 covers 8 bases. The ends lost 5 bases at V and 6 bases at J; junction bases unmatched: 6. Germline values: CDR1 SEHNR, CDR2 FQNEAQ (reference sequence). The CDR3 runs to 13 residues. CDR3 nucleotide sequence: TGTGCCAGCAGCGAACTAGCGGATGGCGAGCAGTACTTC. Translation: CASSELADGEQYF.

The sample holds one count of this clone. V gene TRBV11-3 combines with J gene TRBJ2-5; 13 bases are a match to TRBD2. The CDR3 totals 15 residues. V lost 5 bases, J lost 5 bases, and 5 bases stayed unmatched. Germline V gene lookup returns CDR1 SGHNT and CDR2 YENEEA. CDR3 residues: CASSRTSGSYETQYF. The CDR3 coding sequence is TGTGCCAGCAGCCGGACTAGCGGGAGCTATGAGACCCAGTACTTC.

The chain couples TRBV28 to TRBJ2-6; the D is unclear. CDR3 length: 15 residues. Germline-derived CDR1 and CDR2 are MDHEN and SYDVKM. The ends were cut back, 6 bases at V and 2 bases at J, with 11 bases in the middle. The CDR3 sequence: CASSRTSAGANVLTF. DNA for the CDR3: TGTGCCAGCAGCCGAACGTCGGCTGGGGCCAACGTCCTGACTTTC.

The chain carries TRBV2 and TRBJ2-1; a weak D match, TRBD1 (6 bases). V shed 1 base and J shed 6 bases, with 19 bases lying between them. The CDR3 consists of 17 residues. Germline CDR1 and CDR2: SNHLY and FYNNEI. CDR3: CASSEGGRNYYGNEQFF. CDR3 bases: TGTGCCAGCAGTGAAGGGGGGCGGAACTACTACGGCAATGAGCAGTTCTTC.